This T cell receptor (beta chain) is drawn from a study of T cells after yellow fever vaccination. Whole-study context: SMART-Seq v4 Ultra Low Input prepared the low-cell-number fractions.

This clonotype came up a few times. A read error may be the cause here, since a much bigger clone is one base away. The germline V gene has CDR1 KGHDR and CDR2 SFDVKD. CDR3 length equals 13 residues. Trimming pared 9 bases from V and 1 base from J, leaving 8 bases between. Conversion of TCR transcripts into cDNA relied on 5'RACE template switching, which added a universal primer site and UMIs. TCRdb called the 5' RACE reads again in MiXCR, with one record for every CDR3 protein. The table has about 31,000 distinct CDR3 sequences, over 9.5% seen once. Material: PBMCs, either bulk or a sorted T-cell subset (CD4+, CD8+, memory, or dextramer-sorted; not recorded which), obtained roughly 14 days after the first yellow fever vaccination. The source is a man younger than 35 who received the YFV17D yellow fever vaccine. The chain joins TRBV24-1 to TRBJ2-2; D remains ambiguous. CDR3 nucleotides: TGTGCCACCGGGATTGAGAACACCGGGGAGCTGTTTTTT. It codes for CATGIENTGELFF.